These 25 T cell receptor beta chains share one sample of origin, sequenced in a study of vaccination effects on CD4 cells after COVID-19. Sequenced by immunoSEQ multiplex PCR; TCRdb stores in-frame clones only, minus some. Here the sample spans under 55,000 clones, 60% to 75% being singletons. No cognate antigen is known for these TCRs. Following a roughly 9-day culture, CD4+ T cells were purified. Either the BNT162b2 or mRNA-1273 vaccine was given to participants in two doses. The material was CD4+ T cells from PBMCs cultured without peptide, obtained after COVID-19 vaccination. The receptors come from a human donor who received a COVID-19 vaccine.

This clone was found a few times. The chain has TRBV3-1 (or the pseudogene TRBV3-2) and TRBJ1-5, with D unclear. The CDR3 loop spans 16 amino acids. Trimming shortened V by 3 bases and J by 2 bases, and 14 bases separated the two germline ends. From germline, CDR1 is LGHDT and CDR2 YNNKEL (reference sequence). Here the CDR3 DNA reads TGTGCCAGCAGCCAGGGCATAGGGTCAGGCAATCAGCCCCAGCATTTT. It encodes CASSQGIGSGNQPQHF.

The rearrangement uses TRBV2 and TRBJ1-1; D perhaps matches TRBD1 (5 bases). The CDR3 covers 13 residues. Trimming took 4 bases from V and 10 from J, leaving 16 bases between them. The germline gives CDR1 SNHLY, CDR2 FYNNEI. CDR3 amino acids: CASSVGEVLGAFF. The DNA of the CDR3 is TGTGCCAGCAGTGTAGGGGAAGTGTTGGGAGCTTTCTTT.

There are a few counts of this clone. The chain has TRBV7-9 and TRBJ1-6, with D hard to call. The CDR3 is made up of 16 amino acids. Trimming pared 5 bases from V and 3 bases from J, leaving 14 bases between. Germline V lookup: CDR1 SEHNR, CDR2 FQNEAQ (reference sequence). Here the CDR3 DNA reads TGTGCCAGCAGCCGAGGACGGACGAACTATAATTCACCCCTCCACTTT. Its protein product is CASSRGRTNYNSPLHF.

This clone was seen only once. The chain links TRBV14 to TRBJ2-1; D uncertain. Trimming stripped 0 bases from V and 7 bases from J, with 1 base between. The CDR3 loop spans 11 amino acids. From germline, CDR1 is SGHDN and CDR2 FVKESK. CDR3 protein: CASSQENEQFF. Written as DNA, the CDR3 is TGTGCCAGCAGCCAAGAGAATGAGCAGTTCTTC.

This sequence joins TRBV7-9 and TRBJ1-1; no definite D call. Germline CDR1 reads SEHNR; CDR2 reads FQNEAQ (reference sequence). The CDR3 extends over 12 amino acids. Trimming shortened V by 3 bases and J by 4 bases, and 6 bases separated the two germline ends. In nucleotides, the CDR3 is TGTGCCAGCAGCTTTAGGTTCACTGAAGCTTTCTTT. This translates into CASSFRFTEAFF.

The gene calls are TRBV2 and TRBJ2-1; either TRBD1 or TRBD2 may supply D (5 bases each). The CDR3 has 13 amino acids. V dropped 7 bases and J dropped 4 bases, with 11 bases sitting between them. CDR1 SNHLY and CDR2 FYNNEI come from the germline V gene. The CDR3 bases are TGTGCCAGCAAATGGGACCGATACAATGAGCAGTTCTTC. Protein: CASKWDRYNEQFF. Supplemented by reference TRBV2 and TRBJ2-1, the full variable domain reads EPEVTQTPSHQVTQMGQEVILRCVPISNHLYFYWYRQILGQKVEFLVSFYNNEISEKSEIFDDQFSVERPDGSNFTLKIRSTKLEDSAMYFCASKWDRYNEQFFGPGTRLTVL.

This rearrangement joins TRBV4-2 to TRBJ2-7; D is ambiguous. CDR1 is LGHNA and CDR2 is YNFKEQ in the germline V gene. V was shortened by 1 base and J by 0 bases, with 13 bases between the two germline ends. This CDR3 contains 16 residues. The CDR3 region is CASSQGSESHSYEQYF. The CDR3 nucleotides read TGTGCCAGCAGCCAAGGTTCGGAGTCCCACTCCTACGAGCAGTACTTC.

The chain couples TRBV19 to TRBJ2-2; D may be TRBD2 (5 bases). This CDR3 is built from 14 residues. Germline loops: CDR1 LNHDA, CDR2 SQIVND (reference sequence). V was clipped by 4 bases and J by 5 bases, with 11 bases between them. The CDR3 region has the DNA TGTGCCAGTAGTACAGGTTGGAGGACCGGGGAGCTGTTTTTT. This encodes CASSTGWRTGELFF.

The chain recombines TRBV9 with TRBJ2-1, with unresolved D. The ends were cut back, 0 bases at V and 2 bases at J, with 12 bases in the middle. This CDR3 spans 16 amino acids. The germline V gene has CDR1 SGDLS and CDR2 YYNGEE. The CDR3 sequence: CASSVVGDRTYNEQFF. The DNA for the CDR3 is TGTGCCAGCAGCGTAGTAGGAGACCGGACCTACAATGAGCAGTTCTTC.

CDR3 sequence reads: CASSGHRVSGNTIYF. The CDR3 region has the DNA TGTGCCAGCAGCGGCCACAGGGTATCTGGAAACACCATATATTTT. The gene calls are TRBV9 and TRBJ1-3; possibly TRBD1 for D (6 bases). The CDR3 is 15 amino acids. CDR1 SGDLS and CDR2 YYNGEE come from the germline V gene. With 3 bases removed from V and 1 base from J, the gap between germline ends came to 11 bases.

This clone was detected once. The rearrangement joins TRBV3-1 (or the pseudogene TRBV3-2) to TRBJ2-7; D gene uncertain. Germline-derived CDR1 and CDR2 are LGHDT and YNNKEL (reference sequence). The V gene lost 0 bases and the J gene lost 6 bases, with 9 bases spanning the gap. CDR3 length: 13 amino acids. CDR3 in amino acids: CASSQDLGSEQYF. Written as DNA, the CDR3 is TGTGCCAGCAGCCAAGATTTAGGAAGCGAGCAGTACTTC.

In its sample, this clone was seen once. The chain employs TRBV11-2 and TRBJ1-1; D is possibly TRBD1 (6 bases). Trimming removed 6 bases from V and 4 bases from J, with 15 bases in between. Germline V gene lookup returns CDR1 SGHAT and CDR2 FQNNGV. This CDR3 is 14 amino acids long. The CDR3 DNA reads as TGTGCCAGCAGTACCGGGACAAGGGGCACTGAAGCTTTCTTT. Encoded protein: CASSTGTRGTEAFF.

The chain recombines TRBV2 with TRBJ1-5, with TRBD1 matching 7 bases. V shed 6 bases, J shed 1 base, and the junction held 3 bases outside the gene matches. CDR3 length: 14 amino acids. Germline CDR1 reads SNHLY; CDR2 reads FYNNEI. CDR3 in DNA: TGTGCCAGCAGAGACAGGGTAAGCAATCAGCCCCAGCATTTT. Translation gives CASRDRVSNQPQHF.

The chain employs TRBV3-1 (or the pseudogene TRBV3-2) and TRBJ2-1; 13 bases align to TRBD2. Germline values: CDR1 LGHDT, CDR2 YNNKEL (reference sequence). J gave up 6 bases and V 4 bases, and 3 bases lay outside the gene matches. This CDR3 region has 15 residues. The CDR3 sequence: CASSPGLAGVNEQFF. The CDR3 DNA follows: TGTGCCAGCAGCCCCGGACTAGCGGGAGTCAATGAGCAGTTCTTC.

V gene TRBV5-6 combines with J gene TRBJ2-5, with 14 bases lining up with TRBD2. Germline CDR1 reads SGHDT; CDR2 reads YYEEEE. J was trimmed by 3 bases and V by 3 bases; bases with no gene match: 7. The CDR3 is 17 residues long. Written as DNA, the CDR3 is TGTGCCAGCAGCTCAGCCGGGACTAGCGGGGGTAAAGAGACCCAGTACTTC. This codes for CASSSAGTSGGKETQYF. Based on the CDR3 plus reference TRBV5-6 and TRBJ2-5, the full variable domain is DAGVTQSPTHLIKTRGQQVTLRCSPKSGHDTVSWYQQALGQGPQFIFQYYEEEERQRGNFPDRFSGHQFPNYSSELNVNALLLGDSALYLCASSSAGTSGGKETQYFGPGTRLLVL.

The chain employs TRBV4-1 and TRBJ2-5; TRBD2 matches at 11 bases. Germline-derived CDR1 and CDR2 are MGHRA and YSYEKL. Germline trimming cut 2 bases from V and 3 bases from J; bases unmatched to any gene: 2. The CDR3 is made up of 15 amino acids. This CDR3 reads CASSQPGLAEETQYF. Here the CDR3 DNA reads TGCGCCAGCAGCCAACCGGGACTAGCGGAAGAGACCCAGTACTTC.

The chain has TRBV7-9 and TRBJ2-7; the match to TRBD1 covers 7 bases. The CDR3 runs to 13 residues. Germline loops: CDR1 SEHNR, CDR2 FQNEAQ (reference sequence). The J segment lost 2 bases and the V segment lost 8 bases, leaving 6 bases of the junction unmatched. The CDR3 loop reads CASSEDRAYEQYF. The CDR3 DNA follows: TGTGCCAGCTCCGAAGACAGGGCCTACGAGCAGTACTTC. The full variable domain, completed using reference TRBV7-9 and TRBJ2-7, is DTGVSQNPRHKITKRGQNVTFRCDPISEHNRLYWYRQTLGQGPEFLTYFQNEAQLEKSRLLSDRFSAERPKGSFSTLEIQRTEQGDSAMYLCASSEDRAYEQYFGPGTRLTVT.

The rearrangement joins TRBV15 to TRBJ1-1, with 8 positions matching TRBD1. J gave up 0 bases and V 1 base, and 7 bases lay outside the gene matches. CDR1 LNHNV and CDR2 YYDKDF come from the germline V gene (reference sequence). The CDR3 sequence is 17 residues long. In DNA, the CDR3 is TGTGCCACCAGCAGAGTCAGGGGGCTGGGGCTGAACACTGAAGCTTTCTTT. Protein sequence: CATSRVRGLGLNTEAFF. The complete variable domain, with remaining parts taken from reference TRBV15 and TRBJ1-1, reads DAMVIQNPRYQVTQFGKPVTLSCSQTLNHNVMYWYQQKSSQAPKLLFHYYDKDFNNEADTPDNFQSRRPNTSFCFLDIRSPGLGDTAMYLCATSRVRGLGLNTEAFFGQGTRLTVV.

The genes are TRBV5-4 and TRBJ2-1; 7 bases are shared with TRBD2. Per germline, CDR1 SGHNT and CDR2 YYREEE (reference sequence). Trimming cost V 0 bases and J 7 bases; bases outside gene matches: 4. The CDR3 sequence is 14 residues long. In DNA, the CDR3 is TGTGCCAGCAGCTTGGTAGGTAGCGGGAATGAGCAGTTCTTC. This codes for CASSLVGSGNEQFF.

The rearrangement uses TRBV19 and TRBJ1-2; D remains ambiguous. The CDR3 runs 14 residues. Germline CDR1 reads LNHDA; CDR2 reads SQIVND (reference sequence). Trimming shortened V by 5 bases and J by 7 bases, and 17 bases separated the two germline ends. For the CDR3, the DNA is TGTGCCAGTAGTTCCAATACCCGGGAAGGTGGCTACACCTTC. It yields the protein CASSSNTREGGYTF.

In its sample, this clone was seen a few times. CDR3 in amino acids: CASSLAPGAVQPQHF. The CDR3 coding sequence is TGTGCCAGCAGCTTAGCGCCGGGGGCGGTTCAGCCCCAGCATTTT. The V and J genes are TRBV7-2 and TRBJ1-5; D is perhaps TRBD1 (6 bases). This CDR3 has 15 residues. Germline loops: CDR1 SGHTA, CDR2 FQGNSA. Trimming left V 0 bases short and J 6 bases short, with 12 bases between.

This clone was picked up a small number of times. The rearrangement joins TRBV7-2 to TRBJ2-3, with D perhaps TRBD1 or TRBD2 (5 bases each). V dropped 5 bases and J dropped 0 bases, with 12 bases sitting between them. CDR1 SGHTA and CDR2 FQGNSA come from the germline V gene. The CDR3 is 15 residues long. The CDR3 spells CASSVSGSSTDTQYF. The CDR3 DNA reads as TGTGCCAGCAGCGTCTCAGGGAGTAGCACAGATACGCAGTATTTT.

This clone was counted between two and nine times. The chain links TRBV3-1 (or the pseudogene TRBV3-2) to TRBJ1-2, with TRBD1 as a possible D gene (5 bases). V lost 0 bases, J lost 6 bases, and 14 bases lay in between. This CDR3 is built from 15 residues. Per germline, CDR1 LGHDT and CDR2 YNNKEL (reference sequence). The CDR3 spells CASSQDSARVNGYTF. In DNA form, the CDR3 reads TGTGCCAGCAGCCAAGATTCTGCCAGGGTGAATGGCTACACCTTC.

The chain joins TRBV7-2 to TRBJ2-2; no definite D call. CDR3 length equals 13 residues. Germline V lookup: CDR1 SGHTA, CDR2 FQGNSA. Between the trimmed V and J ends, which lost 11 bases and 0 bases, there was a span of 10 bases. The CDR3 nucleotides read TGTGCCTCACGGATACCGAACACCGGGGAGCTGTTTTTT. Amino acid sequence: CASRIPNTGELFF.

The chain joins TRBV15 to TRBJ1-1; tentatively, D is TRBD1 (5 bases). Trimming took 0 bases from V and 0 from J, leaving 11 bases between them. This CDR3 spans 16 amino acids. Per germline, CDR1 LNHNV and CDR2 YYDKDF (reference sequence). For the CDR3, the DNA is TGTGCCACCAGCAGAGAGACCGGGGCAATGAACACTGAAGCTTTCTTT. This codes for CATSRETGAMNTEAFF.